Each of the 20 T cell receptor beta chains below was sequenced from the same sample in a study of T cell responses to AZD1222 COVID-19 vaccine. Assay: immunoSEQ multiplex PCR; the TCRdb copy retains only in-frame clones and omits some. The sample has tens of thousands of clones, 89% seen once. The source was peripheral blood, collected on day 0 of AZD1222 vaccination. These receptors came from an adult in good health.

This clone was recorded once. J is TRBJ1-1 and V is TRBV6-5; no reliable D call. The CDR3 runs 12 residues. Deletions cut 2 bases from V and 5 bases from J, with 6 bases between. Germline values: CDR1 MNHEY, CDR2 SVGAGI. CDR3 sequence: CASSYPPTEAFF. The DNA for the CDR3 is TGTGCCAGCAGTTACCCCCCGACTGAAGCTTTCTTT.

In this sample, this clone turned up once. The CDR3 spells CASRKGGPGSYEKLFF. In nucleotides, the CDR3 is TGTGCCAGTAGAAAAGGGGGCCCGGGCTCCTATGAAAAACTGTTTTTT. The V gene is TRBV19, the J gene TRBJ1-4; 7 nucleotides agree with TRBD1. The CDR3 has 16 amino acids. Germline assignment: CDR1 LNHDA and CDR2 SQIVND (reference sequence). With V trimmed by 6 bases and J by 6 bases, 13 bases remained unmatched.

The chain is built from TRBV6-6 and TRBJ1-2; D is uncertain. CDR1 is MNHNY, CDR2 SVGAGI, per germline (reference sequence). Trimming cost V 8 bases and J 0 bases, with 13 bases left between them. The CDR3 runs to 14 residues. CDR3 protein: CASGRPGSNYGYTF. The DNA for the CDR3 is TGTGCCAGCGGTCGCCCGGGCTCTAACTATGGCTACACCTTC.

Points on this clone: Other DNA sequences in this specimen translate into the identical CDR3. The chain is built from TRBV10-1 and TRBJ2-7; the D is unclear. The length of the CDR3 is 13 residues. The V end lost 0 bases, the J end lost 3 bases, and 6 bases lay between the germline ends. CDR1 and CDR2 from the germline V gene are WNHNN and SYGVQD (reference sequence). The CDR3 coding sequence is TGCGCCAGCAGTGAGTCATCCCGCTACGAGCAGTACTTC. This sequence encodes CASSESSRYEQYF.

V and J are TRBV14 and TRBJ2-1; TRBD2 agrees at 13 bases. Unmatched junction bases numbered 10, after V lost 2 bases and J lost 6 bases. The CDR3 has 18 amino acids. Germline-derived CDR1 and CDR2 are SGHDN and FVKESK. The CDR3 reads CASSQPRLAGGETNEQFF. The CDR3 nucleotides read TGTGCCAGCAGCCAACCTCGACTAGCGGGGGGCGAAACCAATGAGCAGTTCTTC.

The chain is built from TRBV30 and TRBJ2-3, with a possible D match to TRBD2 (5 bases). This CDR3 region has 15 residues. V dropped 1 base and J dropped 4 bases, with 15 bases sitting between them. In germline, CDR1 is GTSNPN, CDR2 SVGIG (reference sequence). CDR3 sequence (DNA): TGTGCCTGGAGTGAAGGGAGTGCTGGCGCAGATACGCAGTATTTT. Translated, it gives CAWSEGSAGADTQYF.

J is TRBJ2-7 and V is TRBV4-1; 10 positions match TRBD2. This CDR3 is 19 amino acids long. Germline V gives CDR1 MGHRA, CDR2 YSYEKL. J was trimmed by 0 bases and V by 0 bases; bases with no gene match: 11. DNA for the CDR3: TGCGCCAGCAGCCAAGATCCGGGCCTTAGCGGGAGGTCCTCCTACGAGCAGTACTTC. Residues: CASSQDPGLSGRSSYEQYF.

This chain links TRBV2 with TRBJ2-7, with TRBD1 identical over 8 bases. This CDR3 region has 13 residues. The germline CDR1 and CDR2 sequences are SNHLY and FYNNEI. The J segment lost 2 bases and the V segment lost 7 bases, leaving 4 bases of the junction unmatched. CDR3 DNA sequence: TGTGCCAGCAAGGCGACAGGGGCCTACGAGCAGTACTTC. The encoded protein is CASKATGAYEQYF.

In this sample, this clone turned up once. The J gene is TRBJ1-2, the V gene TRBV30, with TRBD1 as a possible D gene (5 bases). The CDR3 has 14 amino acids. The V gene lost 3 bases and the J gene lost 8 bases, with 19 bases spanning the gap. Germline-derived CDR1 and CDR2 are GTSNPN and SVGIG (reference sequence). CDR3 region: CAWRNRGAGGGYTF. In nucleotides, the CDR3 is TGTGCCTGGAGAAACCGGGGCGCAGGTGGAGGCTACACCTTC.

CDR3 DNA sequence: TGTGCCAGCAGCTTAGGGGGGGATGGCTACACCTTC. It codes for CASSLGGDGYTF. The V gene is TRBV13, the J gene TRBJ1-2; D is perhaps TRBD1 (5 bases). Germline V CDR1 and CDR2: PRHDT, FYEKMQ (reference sequence). The V and J ends lost 0 bases and 6 bases respectively, with 5 bases between them. The CDR3 is 12 amino acids.

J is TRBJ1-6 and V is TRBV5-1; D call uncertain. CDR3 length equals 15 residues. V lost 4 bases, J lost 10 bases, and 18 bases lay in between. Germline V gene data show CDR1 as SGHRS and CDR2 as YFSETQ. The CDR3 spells CASSPSGIGGSPLHF. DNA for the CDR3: TGCGCCAGCAGCCCGTCCGGGATTGGAGGGTCACCCCTCCACTTT.

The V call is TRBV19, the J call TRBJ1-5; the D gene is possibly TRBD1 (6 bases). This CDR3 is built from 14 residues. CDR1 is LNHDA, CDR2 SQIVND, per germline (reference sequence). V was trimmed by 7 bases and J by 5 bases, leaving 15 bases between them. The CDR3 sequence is CASNLGQLDQPQHF. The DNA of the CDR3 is TGTGCCAGTAATCTCGGACAGTTGGATCAGCCCCAGCATTTT.

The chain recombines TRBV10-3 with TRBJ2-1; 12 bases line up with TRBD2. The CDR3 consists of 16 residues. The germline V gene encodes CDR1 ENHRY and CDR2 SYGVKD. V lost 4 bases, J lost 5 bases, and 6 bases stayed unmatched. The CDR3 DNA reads TGTGCCATCAGTGCGACTAGCGGGGGCCTCGACAATGAGCAGTTCTTC. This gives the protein CAISATSGGLDNEQFF.

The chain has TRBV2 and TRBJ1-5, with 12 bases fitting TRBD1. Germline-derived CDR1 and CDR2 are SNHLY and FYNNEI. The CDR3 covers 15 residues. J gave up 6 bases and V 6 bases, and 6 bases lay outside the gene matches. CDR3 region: CASRPGTGGTQPQHF. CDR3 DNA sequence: TGTGCCAGCAGACCCGGGACAGGGGGCACTCAGCCCCAGCATTTT.

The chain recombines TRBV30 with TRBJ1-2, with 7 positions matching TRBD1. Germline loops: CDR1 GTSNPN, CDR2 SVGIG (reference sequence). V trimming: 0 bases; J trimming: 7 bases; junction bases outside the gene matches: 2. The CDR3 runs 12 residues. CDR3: CAWSVPGGGYTF. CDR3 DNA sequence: TGTGCCTGGAGTGTCCCAGGGGGTGGCTACACCTTC. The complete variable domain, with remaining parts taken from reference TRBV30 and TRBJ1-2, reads SQTIHQWPATLVQPVGSPLSLECTVEGTSNPNLYWYRQAAGRGLQLLFYSVGIGQISSEVPQNLSASRPQDRQFILSSKKLLLSDSGFYLCAWSVPGGGYTFGSGTRLTVV.

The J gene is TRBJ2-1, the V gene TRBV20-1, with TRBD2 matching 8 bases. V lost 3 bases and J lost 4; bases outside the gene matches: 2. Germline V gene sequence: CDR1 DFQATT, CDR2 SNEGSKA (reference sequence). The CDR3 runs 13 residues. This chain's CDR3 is CSASSGVYNEQFF. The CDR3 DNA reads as TGCAGTGCTAGTAGCGGGGTTTACAATGAGCAGTTCTTC.

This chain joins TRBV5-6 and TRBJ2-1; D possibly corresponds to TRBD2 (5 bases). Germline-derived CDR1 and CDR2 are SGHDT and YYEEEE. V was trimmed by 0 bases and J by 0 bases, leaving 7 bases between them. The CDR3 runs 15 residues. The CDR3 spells CASSLGGNSYNEQFF. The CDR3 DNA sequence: TGTGCCAGCAGCTTGGGAGGGAACTCCTACAATGAGCAGTTCTTC.

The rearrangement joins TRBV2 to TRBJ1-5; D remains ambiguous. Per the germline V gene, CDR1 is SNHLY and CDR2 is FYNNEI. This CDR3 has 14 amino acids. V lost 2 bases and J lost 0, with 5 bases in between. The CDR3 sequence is CASSELYSNQPQHF. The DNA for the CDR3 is TGTGCCAGCAGTGAACTGTATAGCAATCAGCCCCAGCATTTT.

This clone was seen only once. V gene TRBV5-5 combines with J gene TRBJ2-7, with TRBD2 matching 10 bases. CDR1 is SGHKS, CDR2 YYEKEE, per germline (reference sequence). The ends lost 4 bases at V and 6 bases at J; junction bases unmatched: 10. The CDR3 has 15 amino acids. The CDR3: CASSRDYLAGGEQYF. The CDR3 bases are TGTGCCAGCAGCCGGGACTATTTAGCGGGAGGCGAGCAGTACTTC.

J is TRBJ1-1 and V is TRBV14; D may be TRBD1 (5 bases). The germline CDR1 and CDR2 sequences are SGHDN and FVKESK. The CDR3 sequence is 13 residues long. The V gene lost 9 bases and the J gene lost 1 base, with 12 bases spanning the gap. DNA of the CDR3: TGTGCCAGTTCAGTTGGGGGGAACACTGAAGCTTTCTTT. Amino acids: CASSVGGNTEAFF.